The clone carrying this T cell receptor beta chain was picked up a small number of times. CDR1 SGHNT and CDR2 YYREEE come from the germline V gene (reference sequence). The CDR3 covers 15 residues. Trimming took off 0 bases at V and 5 bases at J, with 13 bases between the two ends. As originally analysed: Amplified reference gene primers provided the basis for estimating nucleated cell counts. Here immunoSEQ multiplex PCR was the method, and the copy in TCRdb shows in-frame clones only, minus some. V and J calls and clone size follow that table, whereas D and trimming were derived from the DNA. The data show about 530,000 clones, approximately 91% seen once. The sample comes from a study of blood T cell repertoires in COVID-19. Study at large: The samples span acute and convalescent COVID-19 from the United States, Italy and Spain. PBMCs, B-cell-depleted T cells, or T cells were the source of the cDNA or gDNA that made up the material.

Patients of the Seattle cohort, enrolled during active infection, were followed longitudinally. The sequence came from a woman aged 45-65 years with COVID-19, enrolled during active disease. The sequenced sample was peripheral blood. The genes are TRBV5-4 and TRBJ2-3; D remains unclear. The DNA of the CDR3 is TGTGCCAGCAGCTTGGGAGGCGGAGACGTAGATACGCAGTATTTT. Amino acids: CASSLGGGDVDTQYF.